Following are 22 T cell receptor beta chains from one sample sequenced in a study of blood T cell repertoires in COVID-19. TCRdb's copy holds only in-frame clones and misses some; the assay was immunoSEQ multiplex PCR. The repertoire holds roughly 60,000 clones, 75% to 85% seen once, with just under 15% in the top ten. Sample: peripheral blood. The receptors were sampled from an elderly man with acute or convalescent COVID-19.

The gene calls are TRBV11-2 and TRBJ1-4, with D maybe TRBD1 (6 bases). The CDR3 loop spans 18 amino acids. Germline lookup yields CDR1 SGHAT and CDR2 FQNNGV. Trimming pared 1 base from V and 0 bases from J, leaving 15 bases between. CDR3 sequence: CASSLGGQSQATNEKLFF. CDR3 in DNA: TGTGCCAGCAGCTTAGGCGGACAGAGCCAAGCAACTAATGAAAAACTGTTTTTT. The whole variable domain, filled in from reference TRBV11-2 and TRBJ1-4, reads EAGVAQSPRYKIIEKRQSVAFWCNPISGHATLYWYQQILGQGPKLLIQFQNNGVVDDSQLPKDRFSAERLKGVDSTLKIQPAKLEDSAVYLCASSLGGQSQATNEKLFFGSGTQLSVL.

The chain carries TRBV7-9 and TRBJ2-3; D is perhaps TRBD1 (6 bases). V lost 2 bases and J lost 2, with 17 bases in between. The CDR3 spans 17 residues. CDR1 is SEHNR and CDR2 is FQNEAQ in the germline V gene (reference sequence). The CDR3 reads CASSLTPGQIFTDTQYF. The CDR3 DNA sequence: TGTGCCAGCAGCTTAACCCCCGGACAGATATTCACAGATACGCAGTATTTT.

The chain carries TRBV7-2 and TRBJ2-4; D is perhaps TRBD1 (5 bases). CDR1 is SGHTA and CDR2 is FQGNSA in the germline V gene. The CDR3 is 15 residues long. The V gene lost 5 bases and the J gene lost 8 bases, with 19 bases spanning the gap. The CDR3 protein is CASSPWASEGDIQYF. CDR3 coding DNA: TGTGCCAGCAGCCCCTGGGCGTCCGAAGGGGACATTCAGTACTTC.

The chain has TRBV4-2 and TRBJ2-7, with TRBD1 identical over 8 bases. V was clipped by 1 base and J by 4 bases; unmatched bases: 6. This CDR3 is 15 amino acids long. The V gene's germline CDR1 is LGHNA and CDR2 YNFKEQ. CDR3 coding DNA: TGTGCCAGCAGCCAAGCCTCCGGGACAGGTTACGAGCAGTACTTC. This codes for CASSQASGTGYEQYF.

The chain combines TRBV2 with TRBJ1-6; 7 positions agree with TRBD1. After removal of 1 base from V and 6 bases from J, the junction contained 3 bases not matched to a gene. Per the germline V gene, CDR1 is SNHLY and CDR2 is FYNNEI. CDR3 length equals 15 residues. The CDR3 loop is CASSEVAGGNSPLHF. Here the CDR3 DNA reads TGTGCCAGCAGTGAAGTGGCAGGGGGTAATTCACCCCTCCACTTT. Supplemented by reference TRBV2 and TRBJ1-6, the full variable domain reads EPEVTQTPSHQVTQMGQEVILRCVPISNHLYFYWYRQILGQKVEFLVSFYNNEISEKSEIFDDQFSVERPDGSNFTLKIRSTKLEDSAMYFCASSEVAGGNSPLHFGNGTRLTVT.

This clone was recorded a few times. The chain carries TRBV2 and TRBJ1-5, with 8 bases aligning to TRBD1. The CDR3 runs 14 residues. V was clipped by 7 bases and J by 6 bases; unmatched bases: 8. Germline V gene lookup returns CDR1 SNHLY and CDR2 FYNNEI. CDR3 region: CASKGSRGLQPQHF. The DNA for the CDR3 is TGTGCCAGCAAGGGAAGCAGGGGGCTTCAGCCCCAGCATTTT.

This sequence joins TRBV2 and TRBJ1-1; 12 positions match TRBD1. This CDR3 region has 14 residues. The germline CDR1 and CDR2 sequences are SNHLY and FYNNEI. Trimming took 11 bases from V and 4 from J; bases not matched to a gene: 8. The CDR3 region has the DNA TGTGCCTGTGGGACAGGGGGCGCTTTCACTGAAGCTTTCTTT. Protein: CACGTGGAFTEAFF.

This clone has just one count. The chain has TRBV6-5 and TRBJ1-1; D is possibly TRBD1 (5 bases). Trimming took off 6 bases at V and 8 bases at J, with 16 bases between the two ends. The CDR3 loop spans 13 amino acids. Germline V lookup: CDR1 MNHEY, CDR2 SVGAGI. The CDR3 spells CASSRLAGKEAFF. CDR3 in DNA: TGTGCCAGCAGCCGGTTGGCAGGGAAAGAAGCTTTCTTT.

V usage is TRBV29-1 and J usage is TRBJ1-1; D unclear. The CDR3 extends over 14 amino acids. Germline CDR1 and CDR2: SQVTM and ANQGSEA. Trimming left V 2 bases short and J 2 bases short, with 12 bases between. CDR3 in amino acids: CSVERGQTNTEAFF. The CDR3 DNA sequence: TGCAGCGTTGAAAGAGGGCAGACAAACACTGAAGCTTTCTTT.

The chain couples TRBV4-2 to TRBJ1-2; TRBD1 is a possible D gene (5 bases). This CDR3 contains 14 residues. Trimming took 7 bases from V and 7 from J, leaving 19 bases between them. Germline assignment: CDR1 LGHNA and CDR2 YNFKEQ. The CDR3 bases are TGTGCCAGCACCCGAGAGGGGAGTAGTACTGGCTACACCTTC. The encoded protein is CASTREGSSTGYTF.

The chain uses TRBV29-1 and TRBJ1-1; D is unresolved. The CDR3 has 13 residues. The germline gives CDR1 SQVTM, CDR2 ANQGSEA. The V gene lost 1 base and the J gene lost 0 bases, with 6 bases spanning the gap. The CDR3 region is CSVEGAVNTEAFF. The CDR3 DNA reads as TGCAGCGTTGAAGGCGCGGTGAACACTGAAGCTTTCTTT.

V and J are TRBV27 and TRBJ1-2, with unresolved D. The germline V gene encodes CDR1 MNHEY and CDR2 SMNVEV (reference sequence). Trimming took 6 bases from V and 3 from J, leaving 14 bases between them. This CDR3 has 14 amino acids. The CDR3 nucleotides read TGTGCCAGCAGGGAGCTGGGTGCGGACTATGGCTACACCTTC. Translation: CASRELGADYGYTF.

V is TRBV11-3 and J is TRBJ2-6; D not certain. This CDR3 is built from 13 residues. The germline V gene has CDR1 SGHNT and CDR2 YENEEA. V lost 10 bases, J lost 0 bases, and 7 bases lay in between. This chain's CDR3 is CATSGSGANVLTF. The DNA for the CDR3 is TGTGCCACCTCGGGCTCTGGGGCCAACGTCCTGACTTTC.

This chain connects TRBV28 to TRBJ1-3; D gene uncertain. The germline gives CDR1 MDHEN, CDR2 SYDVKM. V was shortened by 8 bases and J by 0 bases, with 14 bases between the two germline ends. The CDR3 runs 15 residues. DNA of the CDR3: TGTGCCAGCCGTGAATCAGGTTCCTCTGGAAACACCATATATTTT. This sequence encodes CASRESGSSGNTIYF.

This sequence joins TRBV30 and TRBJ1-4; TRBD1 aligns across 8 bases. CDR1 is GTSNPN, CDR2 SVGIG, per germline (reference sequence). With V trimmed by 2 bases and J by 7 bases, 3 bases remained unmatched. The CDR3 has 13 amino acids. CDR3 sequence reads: CAWSLTGGEKLFF. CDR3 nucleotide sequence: TGTGCCTGGAGTTTAACAGGGGGTGAAAAACTGTTTTTT.

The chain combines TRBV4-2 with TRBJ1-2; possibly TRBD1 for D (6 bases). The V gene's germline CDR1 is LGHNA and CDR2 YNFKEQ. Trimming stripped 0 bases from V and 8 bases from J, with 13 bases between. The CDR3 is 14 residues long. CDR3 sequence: CASSQDRGMGGYTF. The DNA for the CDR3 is TGTGCCAGCAGCCAAGACAGGGGAATGGGAGGCTACACCTTC.

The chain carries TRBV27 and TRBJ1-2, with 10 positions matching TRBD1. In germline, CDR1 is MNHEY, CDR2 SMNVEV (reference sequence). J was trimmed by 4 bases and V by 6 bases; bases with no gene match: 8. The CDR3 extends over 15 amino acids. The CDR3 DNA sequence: TGTGCCAGCAGCCGGACAGGGGGTGTAACCTATGGCTACACCTTC. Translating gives CASSRTGGVTYGYTF.

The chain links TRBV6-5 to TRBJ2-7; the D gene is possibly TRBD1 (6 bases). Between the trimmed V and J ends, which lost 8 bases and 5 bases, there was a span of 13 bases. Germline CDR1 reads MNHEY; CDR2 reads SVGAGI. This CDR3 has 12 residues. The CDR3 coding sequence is TGTGCCAGCGGGACCGGACAGCACGAGCAGTACTTC. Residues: CASGTGQHEQYF.

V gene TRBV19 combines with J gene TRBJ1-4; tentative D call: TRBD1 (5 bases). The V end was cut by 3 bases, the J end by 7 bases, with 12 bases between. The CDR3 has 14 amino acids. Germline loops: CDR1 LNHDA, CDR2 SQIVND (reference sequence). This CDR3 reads CASSIGQGIEKLFF. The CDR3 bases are TGTGCCAGTAGTATTGGCCAGGGAATTGAAAAACTGTTTTTT.

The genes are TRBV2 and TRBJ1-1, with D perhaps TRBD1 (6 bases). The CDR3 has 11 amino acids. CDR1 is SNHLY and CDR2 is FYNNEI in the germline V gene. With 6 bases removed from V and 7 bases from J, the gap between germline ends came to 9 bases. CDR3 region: CASREDSEAFF. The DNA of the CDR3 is TGTGCCAGCAGAGAGGACAGTGAAGCTTTCTTT.

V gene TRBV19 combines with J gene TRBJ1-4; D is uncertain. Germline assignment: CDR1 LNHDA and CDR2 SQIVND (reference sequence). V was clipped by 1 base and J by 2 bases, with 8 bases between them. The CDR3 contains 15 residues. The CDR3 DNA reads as TGTGCCAGTAGTATAGGACGGCGGACTAATGAAAAACTGTTTTTT. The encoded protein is CASSIGRRTNEKLFF. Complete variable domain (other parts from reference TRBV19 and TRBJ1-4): DGGITQSPKYLFRKEGQNVTLSCEQNLNHDAMYWYRQDPGQGLRLIYYSQIVNDFQKGDIAEGYSVSREKKESFPLTVTSAQKNPTAFYLCASSIGRRTNEKLFFGSGTQLSVL.

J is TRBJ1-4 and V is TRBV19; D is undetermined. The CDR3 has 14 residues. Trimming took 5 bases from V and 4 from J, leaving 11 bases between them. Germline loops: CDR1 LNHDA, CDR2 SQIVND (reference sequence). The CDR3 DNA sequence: TGTGCCAGTAGTCTAACCAAGAATAATGAAAAACTGTTTTTT. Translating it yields CASSLTKNNEKLFF.